The present TCR beta chain was sequenced within a study of cytomegalovirus exposure and HLA in healthy donors. Germline V gives CDR1 SEHNR, CDR2 FQNEAQ (reference sequence). V dropped 2 bases and J dropped 2 bases, with 9 bases sitting between them. The CDR3 has 14 residues. PCR used 60 Vbeta primers and 13 Jbeta primers. The method was immunoSEQ multiplex PCR; TCRdb's version includes in-frame clones alone and lacks a portion of them. The sample lists 100,000 or so clones, 75% to 85% occurring once. Study-level points and caveats: Indistinguishability led to the exclusion of some V segments, TRBV6-2 and TRBV6-3 included.

To note about this clone: Its target is unknown.

This rearrangement joins TRBV7-9 to TRBJ1-2; D remains unclear. The sequence derives from a man aged 25 to 40 in good health and CMV-seronegative. Sample: PBMCs. CDR3 coding DNA: TGTGCCAGCAGCTTACCGGAACAGAACTATGGCTACACCTTC. Translated: CASSLPEQNYGYTF.